This T cell receptor beta chain was identified in a study of T cell clonotyping in hematopoietic cell transplantation. Per germline, CDR1 SQVTM and CDR2 ANQGSEA. Trimming left V 8 bases short and J 4 bases short, with 14 bases between. The CDR3 runs 12 residues. This sample's time point: recipient sample about 28 days before transplant, after cytoreduction. Assay used: immunoSEQ multiplex PCR; TCRdb lists only in-frame clones, some missing. The table lists 30,000 or so clones, around 80% of them singletons. J is TRBJ2-5 and V is TRBV29-1, with a weak D call TRBD1 (6 bases). The source was peripheral blood mononuclear cells, collected before stem cell transplant. The TCR originated in a young woman with chronic myeloid leukemia. Some clones in this sample may be carry-over from other donors' samples. CDR3 sequence: CSPLDRGETQYF. The CDR3 bases are TGCAGCCCACTGGACAGAGGAGAGACCCAGTACTTC.